A selection of T cell receptor beta chains follows, all from one sample in a study of blood T cell repertoires in COVID-19. Generated by immunoSEQ multiplex PCR, the TCRdb table keeps only in-frame clones and is missing some. The data show around 97,000 clones, with roughly 89% seen just once and about a sixth held by the top ten. The specimen was peripheral blood. The origin of the receptors is a woman older than 75 in a cohort sampled during active COVID-19. Each CDR3 is given with its conserved first and last residue. D genes are given only for firm matches.

J gene: TRBJ1-1
D gene: -
V gene: TRBV7-9
CDR3 protein: CASSFRDTKAFF

J gene: TRBJ1-4
D gene: -
V gene: TRBV10-1
CDR3 protein: CASSEGTSGLFF

J gene: TRBJ2-5
D gene: -
V gene: TRBV18
CDR3 protein: CASSLRLANQETQYF

J gene: TRBJ1-3
D gene: -
V gene: TRBV9
CDR3 protein: CASSERGQSSGNTIYF

J gene: TRBJ2-5
D gene: TRBD1
V gene: TRBV28
CDR3 protein: CASSSTTGSRFVETQYF

J gene: TRBJ1-1
D gene: -
V gene: TRBV5-4
CDR3 protein: CASSLGALSEAFF

J gene: TRBJ2-2
D gene: -
V gene: TRBV11-3
CDR3 protein: CASRAGAGELFF

J gene: TRBJ2-1
D gene: TRBD2
V gene: TRBV24-1
CDR3 protein: CATSDPGLAGEQFF

J gene: TRBJ2-1
D gene: TRBD1
V gene: TRBV9
CDR3 protein: CASSVGQGSHNEQFF

J gene: TRBJ1-2
D gene: TRBD1
V gene: TRBV3-1/TRBV3-2
CDR3 protein: CASSQGGQGNGYTF

J gene: TRBJ1-4
D gene: TRBD1
V gene: TRBV28
CDR3 protein: CASIPSTGEKLFF

J gene: TRBJ2-3
D gene: TRBD2
V gene: TRBV5-8
CDR3 protein: CASSSTSGGGTDTQYF

J gene: TRBJ2-5
D gene: TRBD2
V gene: TRBV5-4
CDR3 protein: CASSWGLAGEETQYF

J gene: TRBJ2-3
D gene: -
V gene: TRBV3-1/TRBV3-2
CDR3 protein: CASSQGGGGVTDTQYF

J gene: TRBJ2-1
D gene: -
V gene: TRBV11-2
CDR3 protein: CASRHTSGYNEQFF

J gene: TRBJ2-4
D gene: -
V gene: TRBV7-9
CDR3 protein: CASSLDWAIKNIQYF

J gene: TRBJ2-1
D gene: -
V gene: TRBV4-2
CDR3 protein: CASSQDRRIEQFF

J gene: TRBJ1-3
D gene: -
V gene: TRBV24-1
CDR3 protein: CATSDVTGRTSGNTIYF

J gene: TRBJ1-3
D gene: -
V gene: TRBV10-3
CDR3 protein: CGIGGSGNTIYF

J gene: TRBJ2-3
D gene: TRBD2
V gene: TRBV18
CDR3 protein: CASSPPSGGRADTQYF

J gene: TRBJ1-2
D gene: -
V gene: TRBV24-1
CDR3 protein: CATSDVQNLYGYTF

J gene: TRBJ2-3
D gene: -
V gene: TRBV6-5
CDR3 protein: CASSYSGRFTDTQYF

J gene: TRBJ1-1
D gene: -
V gene: TRBV2
CDR3 protein: CASSEGVNTEAFF

J gene: TRBJ2-7
D gene: TRBD2
V gene: TRBV6-2/TRBV6-3
CDR3 protein: CASSWTSGSYEQYF

J gene: TRBJ1-2
D gene: TRBD1
V gene: TRBV11-2
CDR3 protein: CASSFPGQGRSSGYTF

J gene: TRBJ1-1
D gene: TRBD1
V gene: TRBV10-1
CDR3 protein: CASRGQGMNTEAFF

J gene: TRBJ2-4
D gene: TRBD2
V gene: TRBV11-2
CDR3 protein: CASSLKRGGGWVAKNIQYF

J gene: TRBJ2-7
D gene: TRBD2
V gene: TRBV2
CDR3 protein: CASSDIAGANEQYF

J gene: TRBJ2-1
D gene: -
V gene: TRBV12-3/TRBV12-4
CDR3 protein: CASSLVVNNEQFF

J gene: TRBJ1-1
D gene: TRBD1
V gene: TRBV29-1
CDR3 protein: CSVTDRVTEAFF

J gene: TRBJ2-3
D gene: TRBD2
V gene: TRBV14
CDR3 protein: CASSHETAGRGGSDTQYF

J gene: TRBJ1-2
D gene: -
V gene: TRBV4-1
CDR3 protein: CASSQEEQTYGYTF

J gene: TRBJ2-1
D gene: -
V gene: TRBV11-2
CDR3 protein: CASSLSPSSYNEQFF

J gene: TRBJ2-3
D gene: -
V gene: TRBV27
CDR3 protein: CASGRRQTTSTDTQYF

J gene: TRBJ2-7
D gene: TRBD1
V gene: TRBV7-9
CDR3 protein: CASSFGPQQGYEQYF

J gene: TRBJ1-5
D gene: TRBD1
V gene: TRBV5-1
CDR3 protein: CASSVGPGQGDQPQHF

J gene: TRBJ2-5
D gene: TRBD2
V gene: TRBV10-3
CDR3 protein: CAISVGASGGGSSETQYF

J gene: TRBJ2-3
D gene: -
V gene: TRBV18
CDR3 protein: CASSRQEFDTQYF

J gene: TRBJ1-5
D gene: -
V gene: TRBV10-2
CDR3 protein: CASKERTVNQPQHF

J gene: TRBJ1-2
D gene: -
V gene: TRBV5-1
CDR3 protein: CASSLGQPLDGYTF

J gene: TRBJ1-4
D gene: -
V gene: TRBV10-3
CDR3 protein: CAIRASGGTNEKLFF

J gene: TRBJ2-1
D gene: -
V gene: TRBV3-1/TRBV3-2
CDR3 protein: CASSQVGGEQFF

J gene: TRBJ2-5
D gene: -
V gene: TRBV5-1
CDR3 protein: CASSLDSGGGKTQYF

J gene: TRBJ1-2
D gene: -
V gene: TRBV6-5
CDR3 protein: CASSPQVNYGYTF

J gene: TRBJ2-7
D gene: -
V gene: TRBV6-6
CDR3 protein: CASSYLGSYEQYF

J gene: TRBJ2-7
D gene: TRBD1
V gene: TRBV7-9
CDR3 protein: CASSKTRDSISYEQYF